The 9 T cell receptor beta chains below all came from one sample that was sequenced in a study of blood T cell repertoires in COVID-19. Assay: immunoSEQ multiplex PCR; the TCRdb copy retains only in-frame clones and omits some. The sample contains 55,000 to 75,000 clones, about 80% of which appear only once. The sample was peripheral blood. The source of these receptors is a woman aged 70 to 79 with acute or convalescent COVID-19.

The V and J genes are TRBV2 and TRBJ2-7; 9 bases match TRBD1. CDR3 length: 13 residues. The germline V gene has CDR1 SNHLY and CDR2 FYNNEI. V shed 6 bases and J 3 bases; nucleotides not matched to a gene: 3. The CDR3 sequence is CASSGTGLYEQYF. Written as DNA, the CDR3 is TGTGCCAGCAGCGGGACAGGGCTCTACGAGCAGTACTTC.

Only one count was recorded for this clone. V usage is TRBV9 and J usage is TRBJ2-7; 7 bases align to TRBD1. This CDR3 spans 16 amino acids. CDR1 is SGDLS, CDR2 YYNGEE, per germline. After removal of 0 bases from V and 3 bases from J, the junction contained 9 bases not matched to a gene. The CDR3: CASSVAPTGLVYEQYF. CDR3 nucleotides: TGTGCCAGCAGCGTAGCCCCGACAGGGTTGGTCTACGAGCAGTACTTC.

V and J are TRBV19 and TRBJ1-6; 9 bases line up with TRBD1. This CDR3 region has 14 residues. V was clipped by 7 bases and J by 8 bases; unmatched bases: 6. The germline gives CDR1 LNHDA, CDR2 SQIVND (reference sequence). CDR3 nucleotides: TGTGCCAGTACCCTGACAGGGGGGGATTCACCCCTCCACTTT. Translation gives CASTLTGGDSPLHF.

The rearrangement joins TRBV30 to TRBJ1-4, with a possible D match to TRBD1 (5 bases). The CDR3 spans 15 residues. V lost 0 bases and J 1 base, leaving 9 bases between the germline ends. The germline CDR1 and CDR2 sequences are GTSNPN and SVGIG (reference sequence). CDR3 loop: CAWSVPRVTNEKLFF. CDR3 nucleotide sequence: TGTGCCTGGAGTGTACCCAGGGTAACTAATGAAAAACTGTTTTTT.

The chain joins TRBV11-2 to TRBJ1-2; D is unclear. This CDR3 comprises 18 residues. V lost 4 bases to trimming and J lost 2 bases, with 23 bases between them. Germline V gene data show CDR1 as SGHAT and CDR2 as FQNNGV. The CDR3 is CASSSHFVVGGMNYGYTF. The DNA for the CDR3 is TGTGCCAGCAGCTCCCATTTCGTTGTGGGCGGGATGAACTATGGCTACACCTTC.

The CDR3 spells CASSRYSYNEQFF. CDR3 DNA sequence: TGTGCCAGCAGCCGGTATTCTTACAATGAGCAGTTCTTC. The chain carries TRBV12-3 or TRBV12-4 and TRBJ2-1; no clear D gene. This CDR3 has 13 amino acids. V lost 6 bases, J lost 4 bases, and 10 bases lay in between.

This clone was counted a few times. The V gene is TRBV7-9, the J gene TRBJ1-2; D uncertain. The CDR3 sequence is 12 residues long. CDR1 and CDR2 (germline): SEHNR, FQNEAQ (reference sequence). The ends were cut back, 5 bases at V and 6 bases at J, with 10 bases in the middle. The CDR3: CASSQGGHGYTF. The CDR3 DNA sequence: TGTGCCAGCAGCCAAGGAGGACATGGCTACACCTTC.

The chain combines TRBV7-7 with TRBJ2-1, with 12 bases identical to TRBD2. The CDR3 totals 17 residues. Germline trimming cut 3 bases from V and 9 bases from J; bases unmatched to any gene: 12. Germline V gene lookup returns CDR1 SSHAT and CDR2 FNYEAQ (reference sequence). The CDR3 sequence: CASSLHPPSGGAPEQFF. CDR3 coding DNA: TGTGCCAGCAGCTTGCATCCCCCTAGCGGGGGGGCCCCTGAGCAGTTCTTC. The full variable domain, in which reference TRBV7-7 and TRBJ2-1 provide the parts outside the CDR3, is GAGVSQSPRYKVTKRGQDVTLRCDPISSHATLYWYQQALGQGPEFLTYFNYEAQPDKSGLPSDRFSAERPEGSISTLTIQRTEQRDSAMYRCASSLHPPSGGAPEQFFGPGTRLTVL.

The chain carries TRBV3-1 (or the pseudogene TRBV3-2) and TRBJ2-3; no firm D call. V dropped 2 bases and J dropped 5 bases, with 11 bases sitting between them. The germline V gene encodes CDR1 LGHDT and CDR2 YNNKEL (reference sequence). The CDR3 is 14 amino acids. The CDR3 DNA reads as TGTGCCAGCAGCCAAAACTCGGTTGGAGATACGCAGTATTTT. Translating it yields CASSQNSVGDTQYF.